This T cell receptor beta chain was identified during a study of blood T cells in healthy people across ages. A sample-barcoded 5' primer and a J-beta primer mix were used in a second PCR of roughly 7 to 11 cycles. Each cDNA molecule carried a tag from a template-switch adaptor that contained 12 random nucleotides. TCRdb reanalysed the 5' RACE reads using MiXCR and keeps one entry per CDR3 protein. The sample includes about 930,000 distinct CDR3 sequences, under 35% of them seen just once. This CDR3 has 17 amino acids. V lost 5 bases and J 8 bases, leaving 22 bases between the germline ends. Germline assignment: CDR1 SGHTA and CDR2 FQGTGA. This sample also belongs to another study, concerning T cells of mothers and their children.

The sequencing input was blood. V is TRBV7-3 and J is TRBJ1-6; no definite D call. The TCR originated in a woman in her 40s in good health. Written as DNA, the CDR3 is TGTGCCAGCAGCCTCCGCCCTCCCAGGAATGGAGATTCACCCCTCCACTTT. Amino acids: CASSLRPPRNGDSPLHF.